Below, 17 T cell receptor beta chains from the same sample are listed, as sequenced in a study of human CD8 memory T cell subsets. The authors defined TPEX cells as CCR7+ PD-1+ TIGIT+ early memory CD8+ T cells carrying exhausted-like traits. The authors made TCR beta libraries using UMI-labeled 5' RACE. TCRdb reanalyzed the 5' RACE reads and collapses them to one entry per CDR3 protein, without DNA. Recorded for this sample: about 10,000 distinct CDR3 sequences. The sample consisted of CD8+ T cells from PBMCs. The origin of the receptors is a human donor in good health.

This chain uses TRBV7-2 with TRBJ2-1; TCRdb selects TRBD1, and the lack of DNA leaves this call unchecked. Germline CDR1 reads SGHTA; CDR2 reads FQGNSA. The CDR3 is made up of 17 amino acids. CDR3 in amino acids: CASSSLGGEKGVDEQFF.

This clonotype is labeled medium-sized based on frequency. V and J are TRBV7-2 and TRBJ2-5. The germline CDR1 and CDR2 sequences are SGHTA and FQGNSA. This CDR3 spans 18 amino acids. CDR3 residues: CASSLVLGRKKDQETQYF.

The chain combines TRBV5-5 with TRBJ2-5; the D call from TCRdb, TRBD1, cannot be confirmed without DNA. The germline V gene encodes CDR1 SGHKS and CDR2 YYEKEE (reference sequence). The CDR3 spans 17 residues. CDR3: CASSFKRTQGATETQYF.

The genes are TRBV20-1 and TRBJ1-2; TCRdb's D call of TRBD1 is untestable without DNA. Germline V gene data show CDR1 as DFQATT and CDR2 as SNEGSKA (reference sequence). This CDR3 comprises 16 residues. CDR3 region: CSARDWDRGWNYGYTF.

V is TRBV28 and J is TRBJ1-1. The CDR3 consists of 11 residues. The germline V gene encodes CDR1 MDHEN and CDR2 SYDVKM. CDR3: CASSYRDQAFF.

This sequence joins TRBV6-2 or TRBV6-3 and TRBJ2-3; the D call of TRBD2 rests on TCRdb alone, since no DNA is present to check it. The CDR3 runs 17 residues. Germline V lookup: CDR1 MNHEY, CDR2 SVGEGT. This CDR3 is CASSSGLAGGPTDTQYF.

The rearrangement links TRBV14 to TRBJ2-1. The CDR3 covers 14 residues. Germline CDR1 is SGHDN and CDR2 is FVKESK. The CDR3: CASSQEADYNEQFF.

The chain employs TRBV11-2 and TRBJ2-2. CDR3 length: 15 amino acids. Germline CDR1 is SGHAT and CDR2 is FQNNGV. CDR3 region: CASTLSTTNTGELFF.

The chain links TRBV7-9 to TRBJ1-2. The CDR3 is made up of 14 amino acids. Germline V lookup: CDR1 SEHNR, CDR2 FQNEAQ (reference sequence). The CDR3 sequence is CASSSAGGDYGYTF.

This clonotype is classed as medium-sized by frequency. V is TRBV16 and J is TRBJ1-5; TCRdb returns TRBD1, unconfirmable since there is no DNA. This CDR3 region has 18 residues. The V gene's germline CDR1 is KGHSY and CDR2 FQNENV. CDR3 sequence reads: CASSDLRPSQGARQPQHF.

This clonotype is labeled medium-sized based on frequency. The chain joins TRBV6-2 or TRBV6-3 to TRBJ2-5; TCRdb outputs TRBD1, but without DNA this stays unchecked. The CDR3 runs 18 residues. Germline V CDR1 and CDR2: MNHEY, SVGEGT. CDR3 region: CASSDPRLTGRYQETQYF.

By frequency, this clonotype registers medium-sized. This chain uses TRBV6-5 with TRBJ1-5. The CDR3 consists of 16 residues. Germline assignment: CDR1 MNHEY and CDR2 SVGAGI. The CDR3: CASSSSGRGLNQPQHF.

This chain uses TRBV5-1 with TRBJ2-7; TCRdb returns TRBD1, unconfirmable since there is no DNA. CDR3 size: 15 residues. Per the germline V gene, CDR1 is SGHRS and CDR2 is YFSETQ. This CDR3 reads CASSYGTGGGYEQYF.

The V and J genes are TRBV28 and TRBJ2-1; the TCRdb call, TRBD1, lacks DNA for checking. The germline V gene has CDR1 MDHEN and CDR2 SYDVKM. This CDR3 has 15 amino acids. CDR3 sequence reads: CASSPLGPLSGEQFF.

This chain links TRBV2 with TRBJ1-1; without DNA, the TCRdb call of TRBD1 cannot be checked. CDR1 is SNHLY and CDR2 is FYNNEI in the germline V gene. The CDR3 runs to 17 residues. The CDR3 sequence is CASSEWVGRGLGTEAFF.

According to its frequency, this clonotype is medium-sized. The V gene is TRBV9, the J gene TRBJ1-5; TCRdb picks TRBD1, but there is no DNA to check that call. The CDR3 length is 16 residues. Germline V CDR1 and CDR2: SGDLS, YYNGEE. This CDR3 reads CASSAGTGAGNQPQHF.

The chain has TRBV13 and TRBJ2-3; the D call of TRBD1 rests on TCRdb alone, since no DNA is present to check it. Germline values: CDR1 PRHDT, CDR2 FYEKMQ (reference sequence). This CDR3 is 15 amino acids long. CDR3 sequence reads: CASSLRTEMTDTQYF.